What follows are 32 T cell receptor beta chains derived from one specimen sequenced in a study of Graves' ophthalmopathy and Graves' hyperthyroidism. RNA transcripts were the source from which TCR beta CDR3 regions were amplified. Amplification began with first-round RT-PCR using HTBI primers, then second-round multiplex PCR was performed. TCRdb re-analysed the multiplex PCR reads in MiXCR, keeping a single row per CDR3 protein. The table has a few hundred thousand distinct CDR3 sequences, more than 20% seen once. The specimen sequenced was peripheral blood. The receptors were sampled from a woman aged 18-29 years with stable Graves' hyperthyroidism.

V is TRBV6-2 or TRBV6-3 and J is TRBJ1-2; TRBD1 is a possible D gene (5 bases). Germline-derived CDR1 and CDR2 are MNHEY and SVGEGT. The CDR3 consists of 14 residues. Trimming cost V 0 bases and J 6 bases, with 11 bases left between them. The CDR3 DNA follows: TGTGCCAGCAGTTACTCGACAGTAGGCGATGGCTACACCTTC. Translating it yields CASSYSTVGDGYTF.

This clonotype was found many times. The V call is TRBV5-1, the J call TRBJ2-4, with 11 bases matching TRBD2. The CDR3 sequence is 19 residues long. Germline assignment: CDR1 SGHRS and CDR2 YFSETQ. Trimming at V came to 4 bases and at J to 3 bases, leaving 15 bases not matched to a gene. CDR3 nucleotides: TGCGCCAGCAGCCTAGGGACTAGCGGTCCCCCGGGGGTCAAAAACATTCAGTACTTC. It encodes CASSLGTSGPPGVKNIQYF.

This clonotype was observed many times. The chain uses TRBV19 and TRBJ1-5, with D possibly matching TRBD1 (5 bases). Trimming cost V 8 bases and J 2 bases, with 16 bases left between them. Germline V gives CDR1 LNHDA, CDR2 SQIVND (reference sequence). The CDR3 spans 15 residues. The CDR3 DNA reads TGTGCCAGTCGAAGGGGAGGCCTCGGCAATCAGCCCCAGCATTTT. Translating it yields CASRRGGLGNQPQHF.

In its sample, this clonotype was seen a few times. The chain's CDR3 is CASSSTGTGYQPQHF. For the CDR3, the DNA is TGTGCCAGCAGTTCAACCGGGACAGGGTATCAGCCCCAGCATTTT. This chain links TRBV28 with TRBJ1-5; 9 nucleotides agree with TRBD1. The ends lost 4 bases at V and 5 bases at J; junction bases unmatched: 6. This CDR3 contains 15 residues. In germline, CDR1 is MDHEN, CDR2 SYDVKM.

The chain employs TRBV6-1 and TRBJ2-7; weak D call: TRBD1 (5 bases). The V gene lost 4 bases and the J gene lost 6 bases, with 13 bases spanning the gap. There are 13 residues in the CDR3. Germline V gene data show CDR1 as MNHNS and CDR2 as SASEGT. The CDR3 coding sequence is TGTGCCAGCAGTGCAGGACATAAAGGCGAGCAGTACTTC. Its protein product is CASSAGHKGEQYF.

V and J are TRBV12-3 or TRBV12-4 and TRBJ1-1; a weak D match, TRBD1 (6 bases). Trimming removed 8 bases from V and 0 bases from J, with 16 bases in between. The CDR3 contains 15 residues. The CDR3 nucleotides are TGTGCCAGCCACCAGTCGGGGGCAATGAACACTGAAGCTTTCTTT. Translation gives CASHQSGAMNTEAFF.

At least ten counts were recorded for this clonotype. V and J are TRBV2 and TRBJ1-5, with D possibly being TRBD1 (5 bases). Per the germline V gene, CDR1 is SNHLY and CDR2 is FYNNEI. V gave up 8 bases and J gave up 7 bases, with 21 bases separating them. The CDR3 has 15 residues. The CDR3 loop is CASLPREGTLQPQHF. The CDR3 bases are TGTGCCAGCCTTCCTCGAGAGGGGACTTTGCAGCCCCAGCATTTT.

The table lists this clonotype with many counts. This chain joins TRBV6-5 and TRBJ1-2, with a weak D call TRBD1 (6 bases). Germline V lookup: CDR1 MNHEY, CDR2 SVGAGI. The V gene lost 0 bases and the J gene lost 4 bases, with 12 bases spanning the gap. The CDR3 has 15 amino acids. The CDR3 DNA reads TGTGCCAGCAGTTACTCACAGGGAAGTTTCTATGGCTACACCTTC. The encoded protein is CASSYSQGSFYGYTF.

The rearrangement uses TRBV6-2 or TRBV6-3 and TRBJ2-7; 8 bases align to TRBD2. The CDR3 is 14 residues long. The junction had 2 bases not matched to a gene; V was cut back by 2 bases and J by 2 bases. From germline, CDR1 is MNHEY and CDR2 SVGEGT. The DNA for the CDR3 is TGTGCCAGCAGTTACGCGGGACTAGCCTACGAGCAGTACTTC. It specifies CASSYAGLAYEQYF.

This clonotype has a count of ten or more. The chain couples TRBV7-9 to TRBJ1-5; TRBD1 matches at 7 bases. Trimming took 10 bases from V and 7 from J; bases not matched to a gene: 7. Germline assignment: CDR1 SEHNR and CDR2 FQNEAQ (reference sequence). The CDR3 runs to 12 residues. The CDR3 sequence is CATGQDAQPQHF. CDR3 nucleotides: TGTGCCACCGGACAGGACGCCCAGCCCCAGCATTTT.

This clonotype was counted at least ten times. This chain connects TRBV2 to TRBJ1-5; no clear D. In germline, CDR1 is SNHLY, CDR2 FYNNEI. With 7 bases removed from V and 0 bases from J, the gap between germline ends came to 10 bases. The CDR3 runs 14 residues. The CDR3 DNA reads as TGTGCCAGCACCGGGGATTATAGCAATCAGCCCCAGCATTTT. Protein: CASTGDYSNQPQHF.

This rearrangement joins TRBV4-2 to TRBJ2-6; 10 nucleotides agree with TRBD1. Trimming at V came to 5 bases and at J to 1 base, leaving 8 bases not matched to a gene. The CDR3 loop spans 18 amino acids. Germline CDR1 and CDR2: LGHNA and YNFKEQ. This chain's CDR3 is CASSVPGQGPSGANVLTF. In DNA, the CDR3 is TGTGCCAGCAGCGTCCCGGGACAGGGGCCTTCTGGGGCCAACGTCCTGACTTTC.

This clonotype has a count of ten or more. The chain combines TRBV11-2 with TRBJ2-7; D may correspond to TRBD1 or TRBD2 (5 bases each). The CDR3 runs to 12 residues. Germline lookup yields CDR1 SGHAT and CDR2 FQNNGV. V was clipped by 5 bases and J by 5 bases, with 10 bases between them. The CDR3 region has the DNA TGTGCCAGCAGCATGGGGACGGACGAGCAGTACTTC. This codes for CASSMGTDEQYF.

This chain connects TRBV28 to TRBJ2-5; the match to TRBD1 covers 7 bases. The CDR3 has 16 amino acids. CDR1 and CDR2 from the germline V gene are MDHEN and SYDVKM. Losses at the gene ends were 6 bases for V and 3 bases for J; bases not matched to a gene: 13. The CDR3 nucleotides are TGTGCCAGCAGCCTGACAGGGCCAGTAAGAAAAGAGACCCAGTACTTC. It is translated as CASSLTGPVRKETQYF.

This sequence joins TRBV15 and TRBJ2-5; D call uncertain. Per the germline V gene, CDR1 is LNHNV and CDR2 is YYDKDF (reference sequence). V lost 0 bases to trimming and J lost 5 bases, with 7 bases between them. This CDR3 region has 13 residues. CDR3 protein: CATSRDVGETQYF. CDR3 DNA sequence: TGTGCCACCAGCAGAGATGTGGGTGAGACCCAGTACTTC. Combining the CDR3 with reference TRBV15 and TRBJ2-5 gives the whole variable domain DAMVIQNPRYQVTQFGKPVTLSCSQTLNHNVMYWYQQKSSQAPKLLFHYYDKDFNNEADTPDNFQSRRPNTSFCFLDIRSPGLGDTAMYLCATSRDVGETQYFGPGTRLLVL.

This clonotype was seen a few times. The CDR3 nucleotides are TGTGCCAGCAGTTCAAATCCGGGGCCCAATCAGCCCCAGCATTTT. This codes for CASSSNPGPNQPQHF. V usage is TRBV12-3 or TRBV12-4 and J usage is TRBJ1-5, with D possibly being TRBD1 (5 bases). CDR3 length: 15 amino acids. Trimming left V 4 bases short and J 3 bases short, with 13 bases between.

V usage is TRBV28 and J usage is TRBJ2-2, with D tentatively TRBD2 (6 bases). The V end was cut by 6 bases, the J end by 3 bases, with 20 bases between. The CDR3 is made up of 17 amino acids. CDR1 MDHEN and CDR2 SYDVKM come from the germline V gene. CDR3 in amino acids: CASSHAGFTQYTGELFF. The DNA for the CDR3 is TGTGCCAGCAGCCATGCGGGGTTTACCCAATACACCGGGGAGCTGTTTTTT.

This clonotype was seen at least ten times. J is TRBJ1-2 and V is TRBV12-3 or TRBV12-4, with unresolved D. V shed 6 bases and J shed 4 bases, with 12 bases lying between them. The CDR3 runs 13 residues. The CDR3 bases are TGTGCCAGCAGCCCCCGTTTGAGCTATGGCTACACCTTC. Translating gives CASSPRLSYGYTF.

This clonotype was counted ten times or more. This chain joins TRBV6-1 and TRBJ1-3; the D is unclear. Germline CDR1 reads MNHNS; CDR2 reads SASEGT. Trimming took off 4 bases at V and 2 bases at J, with 15 bases between the two ends. The CDR3 loop spans 16 amino acids. The CDR3 spells CASSVFGLAAGNTIYF. The CDR3 DNA follows: TGTGCCAGCAGTGTATTTGGTTTAGCGGCTGGAAACACCATATATTTT.

This clonotype was detected ten times or more. The rearrangement uses TRBV2 and TRBJ1-5; D might be TRBD1 (5 bases). The CDR3 has 15 residues. The germline V and J ends were trimmed by 2 bases and 4 bases, with 12 bases remaining between them. Germline V gene sequence: CDR1 SNHLY, CDR2 FYNNEI. This chain's CDR3 is CASSEFSPGNQPQHF. The CDR3 bases are TGTGCCAGCAGTGAATTTTCTCCAGGGAATCAGCCCCAGCATTTT.

This clonotype was observed a few times. The J gene is TRBJ2-2, the V gene TRBV6-5; 11 bases are shared with TRBD1. Looked up from germline, CDR1 is MNHEY and CDR2 is SVGAGI. Unmatched junction bases numbered 3, after V lost 4 bases and J lost 5 bases. CDR3 size: 15 residues. As DNA, the CDR3 is TGTGCCAGCAGTTCCGGGACAGGGGGGACCGGGGAGCTGTTTTTT. Residues: CASSSGTGGTGELFF.

This clonotype occurred many times. This rearrangement joins TRBV20-1 to TRBJ1-1; D is unclear. The CDR3 totals 17 residues. The V gene's germline CDR1 is DFQATT and CDR2 SNEGSKA (reference sequence). V lost 8 bases, J lost 8 bases, and 33 bases lay in between. The DNA of the CDR3 is TGCAGTCTCATTCCGAGTTCTACCATCACTGCTACTTTGGAAGCTTTCTTT. Its translation is CSLIPSSTITATLEAFF.

This clonotype was seen repeatedly, ten times or more. The gene calls are TRBV11-2 and TRBJ2-5, with a weak D call TRBD2 (6 bases). The CDR3 runs 15 residues. The V gene's germline CDR1 is SGHAT and CDR2 FQNNGV. Trimming left V 4 bases short and J 4 bases short, with 16 bases between. In nucleotides, the CDR3 is TGTGCCAGCAGCTCCGCCGGGACTCGCGGAGAGACCCAGTACTTC. Translation: CASSSAGTRGETQYF.

The V call is TRBV12-3 or TRBV12-4, the J call TRBJ2-5, with D tentatively TRBD2 (6 bases). This CDR3 contains 16 residues. Trimming left V 5 bases short and J 1 base short, with 17 bases between. CDR3 residues: CASSASGSAVQETQYF. CDR3 in DNA: TGTGCCAGCAGTGCGTCCGGGAGTGCAGTCCAAGAGACCCAGTACTTC.

The V gene is TRBV12-3 or TRBV12-4, the J gene TRBJ2-2; D is ambiguous. This CDR3 comprises 13 residues. V gave up 3 bases and J gave up 7 bases, with 9 bases separating them. The DNA of the CDR3 is TGTGCCAGCAGTTTCGTTAGAAACGGGGAGCTGTTTTTT. This gives the protein CASSFVRNGELFF.

The chain has TRBV20-1 and TRBJ2-7; TRBD1 agrees at 7 bases. Germline V gene lookup returns CDR1 DFQATT and CDR2 SNEGSKA (reference sequence). CDR3 length equals 15 residues. CDR3: CSAGTAQKGTYEQYF. The CDR3 DNA reads TGCAGCGCCGGGACAGCCCAAAAAGGGACCTACGAGCAGTACTTC.

This clonotype was observed at least ten times. The chain joins TRBV29-1 to TRBJ2-5; D not resolved. In germline, CDR1 is SQVTM, CDR2 ANQGSEA. V was pared by 3 bases and J by 5 bases, with 10 bases between. The CDR3 extends over 12 amino acids. In DNA form, the CDR3 reads TGCAGCGTTGATCTGGTGGGGGAGACCCAGTACTTC. As protein: CSVDLVGETQYF.

This clonotype was counted ten times or more. The V and J genes are TRBV15 and TRBJ2-7, with a tentative D call TRBD1 (5 bases). V lost 1 base, J lost 4 bases, and 8 bases lay in between. The germline CDR1 and CDR2 sequences are LNHNV and YYDKDF (reference sequence). The CDR3 is made up of 13 amino acids. CDR3 sequence: CATSRVRGYEQYF. The CDR3 nucleotides are TGTGCCACCAGCAGAGTTAGGGGATACGAGCAGTACTTC. The whole variable domain, remainder taken from reference TRBV15 and TRBJ2-7, is DAMVIQNPRYQVTQFGKPVTLSCSQTLNHNVMYWYQQKSSQAPKLLFHYYDKDFNNEADTPDNFQSRRPNTSFCFLDIRSPGLGDTAMYLCATSRVRGYEQYFGPGTRLTVT.

This clonotype showed up many times. The chain joins TRBV5-1 to TRBJ1-1; 7 positions match TRBD1. Trimming cost V 0 bases and J 1 base; bases outside gene matches: 3. CDR3 length equals 15 residues. Germline assignment: CDR1 SGHRS and CDR2 YFSETQ. The CDR3, as DNA: TGCGCCAGCAGCTTGGAGGGACAGCCGAACACTGAAGCTTTCTTT. This sequence encodes CASSLEGQPNTEAFF.

This clonotype has ten or more counts. This chain uses TRBV6-5 with TRBJ2-2; TRBD2 matches 7 bases. Losses at the gene ends were 1 base for V and 5 bases for J; bases not matched to a gene: 4. CDR1 and CDR2 (germline): MNHEY, SVGAGI. The CDR3 runs 15 residues. The CDR3 sequence: CASSYWTRWTGELFF. CDR3 nucleotides: TGTGCCAGCAGTTACTGGACTAGGTGGACCGGGGAGCTGTTTTTT.

This chain links TRBV12-3 or TRBV12-4 with TRBJ1-1; D is unclear. Trimming shortened V by 4 bases and J by 1 base, and 13 bases separated the two germline ends. The CDR3 has 15 residues. The CDR3 sequence: CASSSGGKGNTEAFF. DNA for the CDR3: TGTGCCAGCAGTTCCGGCGGTAAGGGGAACACTGAAGCTTTCTTT.

The chain is built from TRBV3-1 and TRBJ1-1; no firm D call. The CDR3 has 15 amino acids. CDR1 LGHDT and CDR2 YNNKEL come from the germline V gene (reference sequence). V lost 4 bases, J lost 11 bases, and 23 bases lay in between. CDR3 amino acids: CASSPLRGRRIDAFF. CDR3 nucleotide sequence: TGTGCCAGCAGCCCCTTACGAGGCAGGCGGATTGATGCTTTCTTT.